These T cell receptor beta chains were read from a single sample in a study of T cells in Graves' hyperthyroidism and ophthalmopathy. TCRdb ran MiXCR on the multiplex PCR reads and lists one entry per CDR3 protein. The top ten hold around 40% of the sample, which has almost 250,000 distinct CDR3 sequences, approximately 25% seen once. Source material: blood. These receptors all stem from a woman between 40 and 55 years old with Graves' ophthalmopathy. CDR3s include the opening cysteine and the closing phenylalanine or tryptophan. The order of the fields is D gene, clone size, V gene, J gene, CDR3 protein, CDR3 DNA. D genes are given only for firm matches. For some rows the clone size is stated as once, few or many, or as a class when expanded; others skip it.

D: NA; size: NA; V: TRBV6-5; J: TRBJ2-7; CDR3: CASSLDGLAYEQYF; DNA: TGTGCCAGCAGTTTGGACGGTCTCGCTTACGAGCAGTACTTC
D: TRBD2; size: many; V: TRBV27; J: TRBJ2-2; CDR3: CASSYLSGRAVGELFF; DNA: TGTGCCAGCAGTTACCTTAGCGGGAGGGCCGTCGGGGAGCTGTTTTTT
D: NA; size: many; V: TRBV7-2; J: TRBJ2-5; CDR3: CASRKQRAGEETQYF; DNA: TGTGCCAGCAGGAAACAGAGGGCAGGAGAAGAGACCCAGTACTTC
D: NA; size: NA; V: TRBV11-2; J: TRBJ2-5; CDR3: CASSQRFIETQYF; DNA: TGTGCCAGCAGCCAACGGTTCATAGAGACCCAGTACTTC
D: TRBD2; size: NA; V: TRBV4-1; J: TRBJ2-7; CDR3: CASSPATSGRYEQYF; DNA: TGCGCCAGCAGCCCCGCTACTAGCGGGAGGTACGAGCAGTACTTC
D: NA; size: NA; V: TRBV19; J: TRBJ2-7; CDR3: CASSVGLPYEQYF; DNA: TGTGCCAGTAGTGTCGGACTGCCCTACGAGCAGTACTTC
D: NA; size: NA; V: TRBV7-9; J: TRBJ2-5; CDR3: CASSLGTKETQYF; DNA: TGTGCCAGCAGCCTCGGGACAAAAGAGACCCAGTACTTC
D: TRBD2; size: once; V: TRBV6-1; J: TRBJ2-7; CDR3: CASSDPGLAVF; DNA: TGTGCCAGCAGTGACCCGGGACTAGCGGTATTC
D: NA; size: many; V: TRBV18; J: TRBJ1-5; CDR3: CASSPGGSAYSNQPQHF; DNA: TGTGCCAGCTCACCCGGAGGGTCGGCGTATAGCAATCAGCCCCAGCATTTT
D: NA; size: many; V: TRBV27; J: TRBJ2-4; CDR3: CASSLSGSAKNIQYF; DNA: TGTGCCAGCAGTTTATCAGGCTCAGCCAAAAACATTCAGTACTTC
D: NA; size: few; V: TRBV6-5; J: TRBJ1-5; CDR3: CASSYLSSNQPQHF; DNA: TGTGCCAGCAGTTACCTTTCTAGCAATCAGCCCCAGCATTTT
D: NA; size: many; V: TRBV19; J: TRBJ2-7; CDR3: CASSIPSSEQYF; DNA: TGTGCCAGTAGTATCCCCTCGAGTGAGCAGTACTTC
D: NA; size: many; V: TRBV11-1; J: TRBJ1-2; CDR3: CASSLVGRGTNYGYTF; DNA: TGTGCCAGCAGCTTGGTAGGGAGGGGAACTAACTATGGCTACACCTTC
D: NA; size: NA; V: TRBV6-1; J: TRBJ1-1; CDR3: CASNRQGKNTEAFF; DNA: TGTGCCAGCAACCGGCAGGGAAAGAACACTGAAGCTTTCTTT
D: NA; size: many; V: TRBV5-6; J: TRBJ2-5; CDR3: CASSLGAQETQYF; DNA: TGTGCCAGCAGCTTAGGTGCCCAAGAGACCCAGTACTTC
D: TRBD1; size: many; V: TRBV24-1; J: TRBJ2-2; CDR3: CATSDFGTGATGELFF; DNA: TGTGCCACCAGTGATTTTGGGACAGGGGCGACCGGGGAGCTGTTTTTT
D: NA; size: NA; V: TRBV30; J: TRBJ1-2; CDR3: CAWSQRVGYTF; DNA: TGTGCCTGGAGTCAAAGGGTTGGCTACACCTTC
D: NA; size: NA; V: TRBV6-1; J: TRBJ2-2; CDR3: CASTPKRTGELFF; DNA: TGTGCCAGCACCCCCAAGAGGACCGGGGAGCTGTTTTTT